One sample yielded the 29 T cell receptor beta chains listed below, sequenced in a study of regulatory T cells in long-lasting Graves disease. The authors built TCR beta libraries using iRepertoire HTBI primers and Arm-PCR of CDR3 regions. TCRdb re-derived calls from the multiplex PCR reads in MiXCR, one entry per CDR3 protein. Of roughly 400,000 distinct CDR3 sequences listed, 16% are singletons. Time point reported: newly diagnosed GD, antithyroid drugs for less than 3 months. TCR sequences were obtained from RNA taken from PBMCs. This sample also belongs to another study, concerning T cells in Graves' hyperthyroidism and ophthalmopathy.

This sample comprised peripheral blood mononuclear cells (PBMCs), obtained at new diagnosis, from a patient treated with antithyroid drugs. The origin of the receptors is a woman aged 18 to 35 with Graves disease.

Concerning this clonotype itself: Because the CDR3 is missing its conserved closing phenylalanine or tryptophan, this is likely a read error. The genes are TRBV6-1 and TRBJ1-2, with a possible D match to TRBD1 (5 bases). Trimming left V 6 bases short and J 6 bases short, with 20 bases between. The CDR3 is 15 amino acids. Germline V gives CDR1 MNHNS, CDR2 SASEGT. DNA of the CDR3: TGTGCCAGCAGGACGCCGGGGGGAGACTATGATGGCTACACCTCC. Its protein is CASRTPGGDYDGYTS.

This chain links TRBV29-1 with TRBJ1-1, with a possible D match to TRBD1 (5 bases). V lost 5 bases, J lost 5 bases, and 15 bases lay in between. The germline CDR1 and CDR2 sequences are SQVTM and ANQGSEA. This CDR3 is 13 amino acids long. CDR3: CSVSPDRGTEAFF. The CDR3 region has the DNA TGCAGCGTTTCCCCTGACAGAGGGACTGAAGCTTTCTTT.

CDR3 sequence (DNA): TGTGCCAGCAACTCACAGGGGATGGAGACCCAGTACTTC. It encodes CASNSQGMETQYF. The genes are TRBV5-4 and TRBJ2-5; 7 nucleotides agree with TRBD1. The CDR3 is made up of 13 amino acids. From germline, CDR1 is SGHNT and CDR2 YYREEE (reference sequence). Trimming took 6 bases from V and 5 from J; bases not matched to a gene: 7. The full variable domain, with the rest looked up from reference TRBV5-4 and TRBJ2-5, is ETGVTQSPTHLIKTRGQQVTLRCSSQSGHNTVSWYQQALGQGPQFIFQYYREEENGRGNFPPRFSGLQFPNYSSELNVNALELDDSALYLCASNSQGMETQYFGPGTRLLVL.

This clonotype was seen at least ten times. The V call is TRBV7-9, the J call TRBJ2-1; tentatively, D is TRBD1 (5 bases). This CDR3 has 13 amino acids. V was pared by 5 bases and J by 7 bases, with 12 bases between. Germline V lookup: CDR1 SEHNR, CDR2 FQNEAQ (reference sequence). CDR3 DNA: TGTGCCAGCAGCCTCCCAGGGCGGAATGAGCAGTTCTTC. Translated: CASSLPGRNEQFF.

A few counts support this clonotype. This chain connects TRBV7-6 to TRBJ2-1, with D possibly matching TRBD2 (5 bases). Germline lookup yields CDR1 SGHVS and CDR2 FNYEAQ. The germline V and J ends were trimmed by 1 base and 9 bases, with 10 bases remaining between them. This CDR3 is built from 13 residues. The CDR3 sequence: CASSLVEEGEQFF. Here the CDR3 DNA reads TGTGCCAGCAGCTTAGTAGAAGAGGGTGAGCAGTTCTTC.

This clonotype appeared many times. The rearrangement joins TRBV7-9 to TRBJ2-2; D possibly corresponds to TRBD2 (5 bases). V gave up 6 bases and J gave up 4 bases, with 9 bases separating them. Germline V gene data show CDR1 as SEHNR and CDR2 as FQNEAQ (reference sequence). The CDR3 is made up of 13 amino acids. CDR3 residues: CASSGLSTGELFF. The CDR3 DNA sequence: TGTGCCAGCAGTGGACTGTCCACCGGGGAGCTGTTTTTT.

This clonotype came up a few times. The chain carries TRBV5-6 and TRBJ2-6, with D possibly being TRBD1 or TRBD2 (5 bases each). CDR1 SGHDT and CDR2 YYEEEE come from the germline V gene. The length of the CDR3 is 15 residues. V lost 9 bases and J 2 bases, leaving 15 bases between the germline ends. CDR3 sequence: CATTIQGAGANVLTF. The DNA of the CDR3 is TGTGCCACCACAATCCAGGGAGCTGGGGCCAACGTCCTGACTTTC. The full variable domain, in which reference TRBV5-6 and TRBJ2-6 provide the parts outside the CDR3, is DAGVTQSPTHLIKTRGQQVTLRCSPKSGHDTVSWYQQALGQGPQFIFQYYEEEERQRGNFPDRFSGHQFPNYSSELNVNALLLGDSALYLCATTIQGAGANVLTFGAGSRLTVL.

This clonotype was seen only a few times. CDR3 coding DNA: TGCGCCAGCAGCTTGGACAGTTACAATCAGCCCCAGCATTTT. Translating it yields CASSLDSYNQPQHF. The rearrangement links TRBV5-1 to TRBJ1-5; D call uncertain. This CDR3 is built from 14 residues. Trimming cost V 0 bases and J 3 bases, with 7 bases left between them. Germline V gene lookup returns CDR1 SGHRS and CDR2 YFSETQ. Filled out from reference TRBV5-1 and TRBJ1-5, the complete variable domain reads KAGVTQTPRYLIKTRGQQVTLSCSPISGHRSVSWYQQTPGQGLQFLFEYFSETQRNKGNFPGRFSGRQFSNSRSEMNVSTLELGDSALYLCASSLDSYNQPQHFGDGTRLSIL.

This clonotype was counted a few times. The gene calls are TRBV19 and TRBJ1-1; D ambiguous. Germline-derived CDR1 and CDR2 are LNHDA and SQIVND (reference sequence). V dropped 7 bases and J dropped 2 bases, with 14 bases sitting between them. The CDR3 sequence is 14 residues long. CDR3 residues: CASTPAGYNTEAFF. Written as DNA, the CDR3 is TGTGCCAGTACCCCAGCTGGCTACAACACTGAAGCTTTCTTT. Filled out from reference TRBV19 and TRBJ1-1, the complete variable domain reads DGGITQSPKYLFRKEGQNVTLSCEQNLNHDAMYWYRQDPGQGLRLIYYSQIVNDFQKGDIAEGYSVSREKKESFPLTVTSAQKNPTAFYLCASTPAGYNTEAFFGQGTRLTVV.

In this sample, this clonotype turned up a few times. The CDR3 DNA reads TGCGCCAGCAGCTCCGGGTGGGGGGGGCGCGAGTTAGGAGCTTTCTTT. Its translation: CASSSGWGGRELGAFF. This chain joins TRBV5-1 and TRBJ1-1, with a possible D match to TRBD1 (6 bases). Germline CDR1 is SGHRS and CDR2 is YFSETQ. The CDR3 is made up of 16 amino acids. V shed 3 bases and J shed 10 bases, with 25 bases lying between them. The full variable domain, in which reference TRBV5-1 and TRBJ1-1 provide the parts outside the CDR3, is KAGVTQTPRYLIKTRGQQVTLSCSPISGHRSVSWYQQTPGQGLQFLFEYFSETQRNKGNFPGRFSGRQFSNSRSEMNVSTLELGDSALYLCASSSGWGGRELGAFFGQGTRLTVV.

The chain carries TRBV20-1 and TRBJ1-1; D call uncertain. V dropped 2 bases and J dropped 7 bases, with 14 bases sitting between them. There are 13 residues in the CDR3. Germline CDR1 DFQATT, CDR2 SNEGSKA (reference sequence). The CDR3 loop reads CSARSPIIFEAFF. DNA of the CDR3: TGCAGTGCTAGATCCCCTATTATATTTGAAGCTTTCTTT.

The sample holds many counts of this clonotype. The chain links TRBV28 to TRBJ1-3; D is unclear. Germline V gives CDR1 MDHEN, CDR2 SYDVKM. There are 12 residues in the CDR3. Trimming took 4 bases from V and 4 from J, leaving 5 bases between them. The CDR3 DNA follows: TGTGCCAGCAGTTATGGGGGAAACACCATATATTTT. This codes for CASSYGGNTIYF.

Regarding this clonotype: A much larger clone differs by one base, so this may be a read error. This CDR3 is CSATKGGGLIVNTDAFF. CDR3 in DNA: TGCAGTGCTACCAAGGGGGGTGGTCTTATAGTCAACACTGACGCTTTCTTT. The rearrangement links TRBV20-1 to TRBJ1-1, with D perhaps matching TRBD1 (6 bases). Looked up from germline, CDR1 is DFQATT and CDR2 is SNEGSKA (reference sequence). The CDR3 totals 17 residues.

This clonotype has just a few counts. The germline gene is not matched at one end of the junction; a read error may be the cause. The genes are TRBV7-9 and TRBJ1-2, with TRBD1 matching 8 bases. Germline V gene data show CDR1 as SEHNR and CDR2 as FQNEAQ (reference sequence). The CDR3 runs 15 residues. CDR3 sequence reads: CASSIAGTGFFGYTF. CDR3 DNA sequence: TGTGCCAGCAGCATAGCCGGGACAGGATTCTTCGGCTACACCTTC. The whole variable domain, remainder taken from reference TRBV7-9 and TRBJ1-2, is DTGVSQNPRHKITKRGQNVTFRCDPISEHNRLYWYRQTLGQGPEFLTYFQNEAQLEKSRLLSDRFSAERPKGSFSTLEIQRTEQGDSAMYLCASSIAGTGFFGYTFGSGTRLTVV.

In its sample, this clonotype was seen many times. This chain joins TRBV2 and TRBJ2-3; unclear D gene. V was shortened by 11 bases and J by 0 bases, with 18 bases between the two germline ends. CDR3 size: 15 residues. Germline-derived CDR1 and CDR2 are SNHLY and FYNNEI. CDR3 coding DNA: TGTGCCTCAATAAGCTTTAAGCGAAGCACAGATACGCAGTATTTT. Translating it yields CASISFKRSTDTQYF.

This clonotype was counted at least ten times. The chain employs TRBV18 and TRBJ2-2, with 7 nucleotides matching TRBD2. Germline CDR1 reads KGHSH; CDR2 reads LQKENI. Trimming cost V 8 bases and J 6 bases; bases outside gene matches: 6. This CDR3 is built from 13 residues. The chain's CDR3 is CASSPREAGELFF. CDR3 nucleotide sequence: TGTGCCAGCAGTCCTCGGGAGGCCGGGGAGCTGTTTTTT.

This clonotype was seen a few times. An end of the junction differs from the germline gene, which may be a read error. This chain links TRBV20-1 with TRBJ2-3; 9 nucleotides agree with TRBD2. The CDR3 length is 15 residues. Germline CDR1 reads DFQATT; CDR2 reads SNEGSKA (reference sequence). CDR3 region: CSARVSGRSTDTQYF. The CDR3 DNA follows: TGCAGTGCCAGAGTTAGCGGGAGAAGCACAGATACGCAGTATTTT.

The genes are TRBV30 and TRBJ1-2; 9 bases line up with TRBD1. The CDR3 totals 13 residues. In germline, CDR1 is GTSNPN, CDR2 SVGIG (reference sequence). Trimming cost V 4 bases and J 8 bases; bases outside gene matches: 8. CDR3 DNA sequence: TGTGCCTGGAACACAGGGGGCGCGGAGGGCTACACCTTC. This encodes CAWNTGGAEGYTF.

The chain combines TRBV29-1 with TRBJ2-2, with 15 bases identical to TRBD2. V shed 7 bases and J 7 bases; nucleotides not matched to a gene: 4. The CDR3 consists of 14 residues. Germline loops: CDR1 SQVTM, CDR2 ANQGSEA. For the CDR3, the DNA is TGCAGCGCTGCGGGACTAGCGGGAGGCGGGGAGCTGTTTTTT. It translates to CSAAGLAGGGELFF.

This clonotype was counted many times. This chain joins TRBV6-1 and TRBJ2-7; TRBD1 aligns across 8 bases. The V gene's germline CDR1 is MNHNS and CDR2 SASEGT. V lost 8 bases and J lost 3; bases outside the gene matches: 6. The CDR3 totals 13 residues. As DNA, the CDR3 is TGTGCCAGCGGACAGGGAGAGTACTACGAGCAGTACTTC. Amino acids: CASGQGEYYEQYF.

This chain connects TRBV9 to TRBJ2-1; 10 bases match TRBD2. The CDR3 is 15 amino acids. Trimming at V came to 1 base and at J to 3 bases, leaving 1 base not matched to a gene. Germline CDR1 SGDLS, CDR2 YYNGEE. The CDR3 nucleotides read TGTGCCAGCAGCGTAACTAGCGGGATCTACAATGAGCAGTTCTTC. Its protein product is CASSVTSGIYNEQFF.

This clonotype was observed many times. DNA for the CDR3: TGTGCCAGCAGTTTAGGGTCCAATGAGCAGTTCTTC. It translates to CASSLGSNEQFF. The chain joins TRBV28 to TRBJ2-1; D call uncertain. V lost 2 bases and J 6 bases, leaving 5 bases between the germline ends. Looked up from germline, CDR1 is MDHEN and CDR2 is SYDVKM. CDR3 size: 12 residues.

This clonotype was observed at least ten times. CDR3 DNA: TGTGCCAGCAGTTTCTGGGACACAAACCTGGACGTGGCAGATACGCAGTATTTT. Protein: CASSFWDTNLDVADTQYF. The chain has TRBV28 and TRBJ2-3, with a possible D match to TRBD1 (6 bases). The CDR3 runs to 18 residues. CDR1 is MDHEN, CDR2 SYDVKM, per germline. With 3 bases removed from V and 4 bases from J, the gap between germline ends came to 23 bases.

The chain is built from TRBV20-1 and TRBJ2-2; D gene uncertain. Trimming shortened V by 4 bases and J by 6 bases, and 9 bases separated the two germline ends. Germline V lookup: CDR1 DFQATT, CDR2 SNEGSKA (reference sequence). The CDR3 is 12 amino acids. The CDR3 loop is CSAKLPPGELFF. CDR3 coding DNA: TGCAGTGCTAAGCTCCCACCCGGGGAGCTGTTTTTT.

The rearrangement joins TRBV4-1 to TRBJ1-1; D is perhaps TRBD1 (5 bases). CDR3 size: 16 residues. V shed 0 bases and J shed 0 bases, with 11 bases lying between them. CDR1 is MGHRA and CDR2 is YSYEKL in the germline V gene. The CDR3 bases are TGCGCCAGCAGCCAAGAGGAGACAGCCTTGAACACTGAAGCTTTCTTT. Its protein product is CASSQEETALNTEAFF.

In its sample, this clonotype was seen many times. The V and J genes are TRBV28 and TRBJ1-2; a weak D match, TRBD1 (6 bases). The V and J ends lost 8 bases and 4 bases respectively, with 14 bases between them. This CDR3 has 13 residues. Germline CDR1 reads MDHEN; CDR2 reads SYDVKM. The CDR3 sequence: CASGKGGIYGYTF. Here the CDR3 DNA reads TGTGCCAGCGGGAAGGGGGGGATCTATGGCTACACCTTC.

This clonotype was seen repeatedly, ten times or more. This sequence joins TRBV28 and TRBJ2-1, with TRBD2 matching 9 bases. CDR3 length equals 18 residues. Germline V gene lookup returns CDR1 MDHEN and CDR2 SYDVKM. J lost 3 bases, V lost 4 bases, and 13 bases had no gene match. The chain's CDR3 is CASSSPSLAGEFYNEQFF. Written as DNA, the CDR3 is TGTGCCAGCAGTTCCCCAAGCTTAGCGGGAGAGTTCTACAATGAGCAGTTCTTC.

This clonotype was observed many times. The V and J genes are TRBV3-1 and TRBJ1-2; 9 nucleotides align to TRBD1. V shed 4 bases, J shed 3 bases, and the junction held 6 bases outside the gene matches. Germline CDR1 reads LGHDT; CDR2 reads YNNKEL (reference sequence). The CDR3 totals 15 residues. CDR3 sequence (DNA): TGTGCCAGCAGCCGGACAGGGGACAGTTACTATGGCTACACCTTC. This translates into CASSRTGDSYYGYTF.

The table lists this clonotype with many counts. The chain is built from TRBV2 and TRBJ2-7; 7 bases match TRBD1. The CDR3 is 11 amino acids. V lost 10 bases and J lost 2; bases outside the gene matches: 2. Germline V gene sequence: CDR1 SNHLY, CDR2 FYNNEI. The CDR3 DNA reads TGTGCCACCCAGGGGGCCTACGAGCAGTACTTC. Protein product: CATQGAYEQYF.